The rows below give T cell receptor beta chains drawn from one sample of a study of T cells in localized non-small cell lung cancer. This table comes from immunoSEQ multiplex PCR, and its TCRdb copy is limited to in-frame clones, with some not included. Of roughly 560 clones in the sample, 20% to 30% were seen once. The sample here was lung tumor tissue, taken before any cancer treatment. The receptors stem from a woman aged 40 to 75 with stage III lung adenocarcinoma. CDR3s include the opening cysteine and the closing phenylalanine or tryptophan. A D gene is named only where the DNA matches it firmly. Expanded clones are given a class, and other clones once, few, many or no size at all.

abundance	d_gene	v_gene	j_gene	CDR3nt	CDR3aa
.	.	TRBV29-1	TRBJ2-1	TGCAGCGTTAAAGAGCGGGTCTACAATGAGCAGTTCTTC	CSVKERVYNEQFF
.	.	TRBV6-8	TRBJ1-1	TGTGCCAGCAGTTCGGCAGAGAACACTGAAGCTTTCTTT	CASSSAENTEAFF
.	.	TRBV19	TRBJ2-2	TGTGCCAGTAGCAACCCGAACACCGGGGAGCTGTTTTTT	CASSNPNTGELFF
few	TRBD2	TRBV6-8	TRBJ2-5	TGTGCCAGCAGCCCTAGCGGGGTCCAAGAGACCCAGTACTTC	CASSPSGVQETQYF
.	.	TRBV9	TRBJ2-1	TGTGCCAGCAGTGGAGAGGTGTCGATAAATGAGCAGTTCTTC	CASSGEVSINEQFF
.	.	TRBV28	TRBJ2-1	TGTGCCAGCAGTTTACAATTTCCAGGATCCCACAATGAGCAGTTCTTC	CASSLQFPGSHNEQFF
.	.	TRBV30	TRBJ1-1	TGTGCCTGGAGTAGGTCGAACACTGAAGCTTTCTTT	CAWSRSNTEAFF
.	.	TRBV18	TRBJ1-1	TGTGCCAGCTCACCTCTAAAGGACACTGAAGCTTTCTTT	CASSPLKDTEAFF
few	.	TRBV28	TRBJ2-2	TGTGCCAGCAGTTTCTTCAGGGAAGCCGGGGAGCTGTTTTTT	CASSFFREAGELFF
few	TRBD2	TRBV4-1	TRBJ2-7	TGCGCCAGCAGCCAAGCCTCGGGTAGCGGGTACCCCTACGAGCAGTACTTC	CASSQASGSGYPYEQYF
few	TRBD2	TRBV28	TRBJ2-3	TGTGCCAGCAGTTTCCGGCTAGCGGAAGGAGGCGATACGCAGTATTTT	CASSFRLAEGGDTQYF
few	.	TRBV6-8	TRBJ1-1	TGTGCCAGCATCCCCGGAGGACTCCAGAACACTGAAGCTTTCTTT	CASIPGGLQNTEAFF
few	TRBD2	TRBV28	TRBJ2-4	TGTGCCAGCAGTCCCGGGACTAGCGGGAACATTCAGTACTTC	CASSPGTSGNIQYF
few	.	TRBV30	TRBJ2-5	TGTGCCTGGAGTCGCTTCGGGACGGGGTACCAAGAGACCCAGTACTTC	CAWSRFGTGYQETQYF
.	.	TRBV30	TRBJ2-3	TGTGCCTGGATAGTGGGGAGAGGAGATACGCAGTATTTT	CAWIVGRGDTQYF
.	TRBD2	TRBV6-1	TRBJ2-1	TGTGCCAGCAGTGAAGCGCAGTACGGGAGGGACTCCTACAATGAGCAGTTCTTC	CASSEAQYGRDSYNEQFF
.	TRBD2	TRBV19	TRBJ2-5	TGTGCCAGTGCCACTAGCGGGAGGGCCGGGGAAGAGACCCAGTACTTC	CASATSGRAGEETQYF
medium-sized	.	TRBV11-3	TRBJ1-5	TGTGCCAGCAGCTCGGACGGGGGCATTGGGCCCCAGCATTTT	CASSSDGGIGPQHF
.	.	TRBV11-3	TRBJ2-3	TGTGCCAGCAGCCAAGGAGGGGGGAGCGGAACAGATACGCAGTATTTT	CASSQGGGSGTDTQYF
medium-sized	.	TRBV11-3	TRBJ2-1	TGTGTCAGCAGCTTAGATCTGGGGACCTACAATGAGCAGTTCTTC	CVSSLDLGTYNEQFF
.	.	TRBV18	TRBJ1-5	TGTGCCAGCTCACGGGAGCAGGGAAATCAGCCCCAGCATTTT	CASSREQGNQPQHF
.	.	TRBV18	TRBJ2-7	TGTGCCAGCTCACCATTTCAACAGGGTCCCTACGAGCAGTACTTC	CASSPFQQGPYEQYF